This T cell receptor (beta chain) originates from a study of blood T cell repertoires in COVID-19. Study overall: Nucleic acid was either cDNA or gDNA, and it came from T cells, B-cell-depleted T cells, or PBMCs.

CDR1 is SGHAT, CDR2 FQNNGV, per germline. This CDR3 is 14 amino acids long. V dropped 4 bases and J dropped 2 bases, with 11 bases sitting between them. TCRdb keeps only in-frame clones here, not all; method: immunoSEQ multiplex PCR. The data contain a few hundred thousand clones, approximately 81% of them singletons. This TCR came from a woman aged 18-35 years with acute or convalescent COVID-19. This chain joins TRBV11-2 and TRBJ2-5; TRBD1 is a possible D gene (6 bases). Sequencing input: peripheral blood. The CDR3 spells CASSWGQGQETQYF. The CDR3 DNA reads as TGTGCCAGCAGCTGGGGGCAGGGTCAAGAGACCCAGTACTTC.